The 26 T cell receptor beta chains below were found in one sample sequenced in a study of blood T cells in healthy people across ages. Next came a second PCR, run for roughly 7 to 12 cycles, which used a sample-barcoded 5' primer along with a J-beta primer mix. Each CDR3 protein is one row after TCRdb ran MiXCR on the 5' RACE reads. The table lists 600,000 to 1,000,000 distinct CDR3 sequences, approximately 25% of them singletons. This same sample was also part of a study on T cells of mothers and their children.

The specimen was blood. The receptors come from a boy younger than 18 in good health.

This clonotype came up a few times. The genes are TRBV4-3 and TRBJ1-2, with D maybe TRBD1 (6 bases). Germline CDR1 LGHNA, CDR2 YSLEER. The CDR3 length is 14 residues. Deletions cut 4 bases from V and 7 bases from J, with 16 bases between. The CDR3 region has the DNA TGCGCCAGCAGCCTGCTCAGGGGATGGAGTGGCTACACCTTC. Its translation: CASSLLRGWSGYTF.

A few counts support this clonotype. The rearrangement joins TRBV27 to TRBJ2-1; 8 positions agree with TRBD2. The ends lost 0 bases at V and 6 bases at J; junction bases unmatched: 7. Germline loops: CDR1 MNHEY, CDR2 SMNVEV (reference sequence). The CDR3 length is 16 residues. The CDR3 protein is CASSLSPSGSLNEQFF. The CDR3 DNA sequence: TGTGCCAGCAGTTTATCGCCCAGCGGGAGTCTCAATGAGCAGTTCTTC.

This clonotype was observed a handful of times. The rearrangement uses TRBV13 and TRBJ1-1; TRBD1 matches at 7 bases. Germline V CDR1 and CDR2: PRHDT, FYEKMQ (reference sequence). J gave up 4 bases and V 4 bases, and 6 bases lay outside the gene matches. The CDR3 spans 14 residues. The CDR3 reads CASSSQGSVTEAFF. CDR3 DNA: TGTGCCAGCAGCTCACAGGGGTCGGTCACTGAAGCTTTCTTT.

There are many counts of this clonotype. The gene calls are TRBV9 and TRBJ1-2, with a tentative D call TRBD1 (5 bases). V shed 0 bases and J shed 2 bases, with 8 bases lying between them. CDR1 is SGDLS, CDR2 YYNGEE, per germline. The length of the CDR3 is 14 residues. The CDR3 nucleotides read TGTGCCAGCAGCGTAGGAACAGGCAACTATGGCTACACCTTC. As protein: CASSVGTGNYGYTF.

This clonotype was counted between two and nine times. The chain carries TRBV20-1 and TRBJ2-1, with unresolved D. Per germline, CDR1 DFQATT and CDR2 SNEGSKA (reference sequence). CDR3 length: 11 amino acids. Trimming left V 3 bases short and J 3 bases short, with 3 bases between. The CDR3 here is CSASDYNEQFF. The CDR3 DNA is TGCAGTGCTAGTGACTACAATGAGCAGTTCTTC.

This chain uses TRBV7-2 with TRBJ1-2, with D perhaps matching TRBD1 (5 bases). Germline assignment: CDR1 SGHTA and CDR2 FQGNSA. The CDR3 covers 14 residues. Trimming took 5 bases from V and 13 from J, leaving 23 bases between them. CDR3 loop: CASSVVGGNFGITF. The CDR3, as DNA: TGTGCCAGCAGCGTGGTGGGGGGGAACTTCGGTATCACCTTC. The entire variable domain, with the rest obtained from reference TRBV7-2 and TRBJ1-2, is as follows: GAGVSQSPSNKVTEKGKDVELRCDPISGHTALYWYRQSLGQGLEFLIYFQGNSAPDKSGLPSDRFSAERTGGSVSTLTIQRTQQEDSAVYLCASSVVGGNFGITFGSGTRLTVV.

Only a few counts were recorded for this clonotype. V gene TRBV6-6 combines with J gene TRBJ2-3; TRBD1 matches at 8 bases. The junction had 9 bases not matched to a gene; V was cut back by 4 bases and J by 9 bases. The CDR3 is 14 amino acids. Looked up from germline, CDR1 is MNHNY and CDR2 is SVGAGI (reference sequence). CDR3 nucleotide sequence: TGTGCCAGCAGTTCCCAAACAGGGGGTTGGACGCAGTATTTT. This translates into CASSSQTGGWTQYF.

Concerning this clonotype itself: A read error may produce the germline difference seen at one junction end. The V gene is TRBV7-9, the J gene TRBJ1-2, with D maybe TRBD1 (5 bases). The CDR3 runs 12 residues. The germline V gene encodes CDR1 SEHNR and CDR2 FQNEAQ (reference sequence). CDR3 region: CASSLAKGGYTF. In nucleotides, the CDR3 is TGTGCCAGCAGCCTAGCTAAGGGGGGCTACACCTTC.

This chain joins TRBV27 and TRBJ2-7; weak D call: TRBD1 (6 bases). Between the trimmed V and J ends, which lost 6 bases and 3 bases, there was a span of 12 bases. Germline V gene sequence: CDR1 MNHEY, CDR2 SMNVEV (reference sequence). The CDR3 is made up of 13 amino acids. CDR3 sequence: CASSVEGGYEQYF. DNA of the CDR3: TGTGCCAGCAGCGTAGAAGGGGGCTACGAGCAGTACTTC.

This clonotype was seen more than once but under ten times. V gene TRBV6-2 or TRBV6-3 combines with J gene TRBJ2-4; D is ambiguous. The CDR3 sequence is 13 residues long. CDR1 is MNHEY, CDR2 SVGEGT, per germline. Trimming pared 6 bases from V and 8 bases from J, leaving 14 bases between. CDR3 sequence reads: CASRSPFGDIQYF. The CDR3, as DNA: TGTGCCAGCAGGAGCCCGTTTGGGGACATTCAGTACTTC.

This chain uses TRBV4-3 with TRBJ2-5; D is perhaps TRBD2 (5 bases). CDR1 LGHNA and CDR2 YSLEER come from the germline V gene. The germline V and J ends were trimmed by 0 bases and 4 bases, with 18 bases remaining between them. The CDR3 spans 17 residues. The DNA of the CDR3 is TGCGCCAGCAGCCAAGATACCCCGCTAGCTAGTTCAGAGACCCAGTACTTC. It encodes CASSQDTPLASSETQYF.

V and J are TRBV11-2 and TRBJ2-2; a weak D match, TRBD2 (5 bases). This CDR3 spans 15 amino acids. The V and J ends lost 1 base and 1 base respectively, with 7 bases between them. Germline-derived CDR1 and CDR2 are SGHAT and FQNNGV. CDR3 loop: CASSLVLVNTGELFF. The DNA of the CDR3 is TGTGCCAGCAGCTTAGTACTAGTGAACACCGGGGAGCTGTTTTTT. Based on the CDR3 plus reference TRBV11-2 and TRBJ2-2, the full variable domain is EAGVAQSPRYKIIEKRQSVAFWCNPISGHATLYWYQQILGQGPKLLIQFQNNGVVDDSQLPKDRFSAERLKGVDSTLKIQPAKLEDSAVYLCASSLVLVNTGELFFGEGSRLTVL.

This clonotype came up a few times. The chain is built from TRBV7-8 and TRBJ2-7, with D perhaps assigned TRBD1 or TRBD2 (5 bases each). Germline V CDR1 and CDR2: SGHVS, FQNEAQ. This CDR3 has 14 residues. V was shortened by 5 bases and J by 9 bases, with 20 bases between the two germline ends. Here the CDR3 DNA reads TGTGCCAGCAGCCCCCAGCCGGGGCTAAGGGGGCAGTACTTC. It translates to CASSPQPGLRGQYF.

The chain couples TRBV15 to TRBJ2-7; the match to TRBD1 covers 7 bases. The CDR3 length is 14 residues. V was pared by 6 bases and J by 6 bases, with 11 bases of the junction left unmatched. In germline, CDR1 is LNHNV, CDR2 YYDKDF (reference sequence). The CDR3 DNA sequence: TGTGCCACCAGGCCGGGACAGTCTGGGTGCGAGCAGTACTTC. Encoded protein: CATRPGQSGCEQYF.

J is TRBJ2-1 and V is TRBV20-1, with D possibly being TRBD1 (5 bases). CDR1 and CDR2 (germline): DFQATT, SNEGSKA (reference sequence). There are 15 residues in the CDR3. V gave up 0 bases and J gave up 0 bases, with 9 bases separating them. The CDR3 bases are TGCAGTGCTAGAGATCTACAGGACTCCTACAATGAGCAGTTCTTC. This sequence encodes CSARDLQDSYNEQFF.

The table lists this clonotype with a few counts. V usage is TRBV5-1 and J usage is TRBJ1-2; TRBD1 agrees at 7 bases. J lost 7 bases, V lost 0 bases, and 6 bases had no gene match. CDR1 is SGHRS and CDR2 is YFSETQ in the germline V gene. The CDR3 contains 14 residues. CDR3 sequence reads: CASSLAGGHLGYTF. The CDR3 DNA reads as TGCGCCAGCAGCTTGGCAGGGGGACACCTTGGCTACACCTTC. Variable domain in full (rest from reference TRBV5-1 and TRBJ1-2): KAGVTQTPRYLIKTRGQQVTLSCSPISGHRSVSWYQQTPGQGLQFLFEYFSETQRNKGNFPGRFSGRQFSNSRSEMNVSTLELGDSALYLCASSLAGGHLGYTFGSGTRLTVV.

The rearrangement joins TRBV19 to TRBJ1-1, with a possible D match to TRBD1 (5 bases). Germline CDR1 LNHDA, CDR2 SQIVND (reference sequence). CDR3 length: 15 residues. Trimming took off 1 base at V and 4 bases at J, with 13 bases between the two ends. CDR3 protein: CASSIGGRDPTEAFF. CDR3 in DNA: TGTGCCAGTAGTATAGGGGGCCGGGATCCCACTGAAGCTTTCTTT.

This clonotype was counted a single time. V gene TRBV4-3 combines with J gene TRBJ1-4; D remains unclear. The V and J ends lost 0 bases and 6 bases respectively, with 8 bases between them. Germline-derived CDR1 and CDR2 are LGHNA and YSLEER. The CDR3 length is 14 residues. CDR3 bases: TGCGCCAGCAGCCAAGAGGTGCTGGATGAAAAACTGTTTTTT. Amino acid sequence: CASSQEVLDEKLFF.

The sample holds one count of this clonotype. This chain links TRBV5-1 with TRBJ2-5; 7 bases align to TRBD2. The CDR3 has 13 residues. The junction had 4 bases not matched to a gene; V was cut back by 7 bases and J by 1 base. Germline-derived CDR1 and CDR2 are SGHRS and YFSETQ. The CDR3 loop reads CASSREVQETQYF. Here the CDR3 DNA reads TGCGCCAGCTCTCGGGAGGTCCAAGAGACCCAGTACTTC.

The sample holds a few counts of this clonotype. V and J are TRBV7-2 and TRBJ1-1; the D gene is possibly TRBD1 (5 bases). Trimming took 5 bases from V and 5 from J, leaving 15 bases between them. CDR1 SGHTA and CDR2 FQGNSA come from the germline V gene. CDR3 length: 14 residues. The CDR3 is CASSASGGRTEAFF. The CDR3 region has the DNA TGTGCCAGCAGCGCCTCGGGGGGACGTACTGAAGCTTTCTTT.

The chain joins TRBV15 to TRBJ2-4; D tentatively fits TRBD1 or TRBD2 (5 bases each). V was clipped by 0 bases and J by 3 bases, with 12 bases between them. This CDR3 region has 16 residues. Per germline, CDR1 LNHNV and CDR2 YYDKDF (reference sequence). DNA for the CDR3: TGTGCCACCAGCAGAGATGAGGGGTTCGACAAAAACATTCAGTACTTC. It yields the protein CATSRDEGFDKNIQYF.

The V gene is TRBV4-1, the J gene TRBJ2-5; no firm D call. This CDR3 has 16 amino acids. V lost 0 bases to trimming and J lost 3 bases, with 14 bases between them. Germline V lookup: CDR1 MGHRA, CDR2 YSYEKL. The CDR3 DNA follows: TGCGCCAGCAGCCAAGATCCCAAGACGACGGAAGAGACCCAGTACTTC. The encoded protein is CASSQDPKTTEETQYF.

This sequence joins TRBV28 and TRBJ1-5; 7 nucleotides agree with TRBD1. After removal of 5 bases from V and 0 bases from J, the junction contained 7 bases not matched to a gene. The CDR3 extends over 16 amino acids. Germline assignment: CDR1 MDHEN and CDR2 SYDVKM. The CDR3 nucleotides read TGTGCCAGCAGTACGGGACAGATTTATAGCAATCAGCCCCAGCATTTT. The encoded protein is CASSTGQIYSNQPQHF.

There are a few counts of this clonotype. This chain joins TRBV2 and TRBJ2-5; 14 nucleotides match TRBD2. The germline V gene has CDR1 SNHLY and CDR2 FYNNEI. V gave up 6 bases and J gave up 0 bases; unmatched junction bases: 9. This CDR3 contains 18 residues. The CDR3 region has the DNA TGTGCCAGCAGCAATTCCGGGACTAGCGGGGGAAACCAAGAGACCCAGTACTTC. Protein: CASSNSGTSGGNQETQYF. Full variable domain (outside the CDR3, taken from reference TRBV2 and TRBJ2-5): EPEVTQTPSHQVTQMGQEVILRCVPISNHLYFYWYRQILGQKVEFLVSFYNNEISEKSEIFDDQFSVERPDGSNFTLKIRSTKLEDSAMYFCASSNSGTSGGNQETQYFGPGTRLLVL.

The chain uses TRBV28 and TRBJ2-7; TRBD1 is a possible D gene (6 bases). CDR1 MDHEN and CDR2 SYDVKM come from the germline V gene. The CDR3 sequence is 14 residues long. V dropped 3 bases and J dropped 2 bases, with 11 bases sitting between them. The CDR3 DNA reads TGTGCCAGCAGTTTTTCGGACAGAACCTACGAGCAGTACTTC. It yields the protein CASSFSDRTYEQYF.

This clonotype was found a few times. The rearrangement links TRBV10-3 to TRBJ2-1; TRBD2 aligns across 14 bases. V lost 8 bases and J lost 3; bases outside the gene matches: 12. From germline, CDR1 is ENHRY and CDR2 SYGVKD. The CDR3 is made up of 18 amino acids. CDR3 DNA sequence: TGTGCCATCGGAGTAGGACTAGCGGGGGGCCTCCTCTACAATGAGCAGTTCTTC. Amino acid sequence: CAIGVGLAGGLLYNEQFF.